Below, 15 T cell receptor beta chains from the same sample are listed, as sequenced in a study of blood T cell repertoires in COVID-19. TCRdb's copy holds only in-frame clones and misses some; the assay was immunoSEQ multiplex PCR. Altogether roughly 250,000 clones are present, about 90% being singletons, with the ten largest covering over 6%. Sequenced input: PBMCs or T cells enriched from blood (not recorded which). Receptors originate from a woman aged 25 to 39 with acute COVID-19.

This chain connects TRBV4-2 to TRBJ1-1; no reliable D call. The V gene's germline CDR1 is LGHNA and CDR2 YNFKEQ. Deletions cut 1 base from V and 0 bases from J, with 9 bases between. The CDR3 is 15 amino acids. Written as DNA, the CDR3 is TGTGCCAGCAGCCAAGTCTCGCGGATGAACACTGAAGCTTTCTTT. Translated, it gives CASSQVSRMNTEAFF.

J is TRBJ1-1 and V is TRBV18, with unresolved D. Germline V gene data show CDR1 as KGHSH and CDR2 as LQKENI. V lost 2 bases and J 3 bases, leaving 7 bases between the germline ends. The CDR3 runs to 13 residues. CDR3 in DNA: TGTGCCAGCTCACCAGTTCCGGACACTGAAGCTTTCTTT. Its translation: CASSPVPDTEAFF.

The V call is TRBV27, the J call TRBJ2-1; 16 nucleotides agree with TRBD2. The V gene's germline CDR1 is MNHEY and CDR2 SMNVEV (reference sequence). This CDR3 is built from 18 residues. With V trimmed by 4 bases and J by 6 bases, 9 bases remained unmatched. CDR3 sequence reads: CASSSPAGTSGGGNEQFF. The CDR3, as DNA: TGTGCCAGCAGTTCACCCGCCGGGACTAGCGGGGGGGGCAATGAGCAGTTCTTC.

This chain connects TRBV19 to TRBJ1-1, with 9 bases that match TRBD1. CDR3 length equals 13 residues. Germline V CDR1 and CDR2: LNHDA, SQIVND (reference sequence). J lost 2 bases, V lost 9 bases, and 4 bases had no gene match. The CDR3 bases are TGTGCCAGCCAGGACAGGGGAAACACTGAAGCTTTCTTT. Amino acid sequence: CASQDRGNTEAFF.

The gene calls are TRBV28 and TRBJ2-7; D not certain. Germline V lookup: CDR1 MDHEN, CDR2 SYDVKM. With 6 bases removed from V and 2 bases from J, the gap between germline ends came to 17 bases. The CDR3 runs to 15 residues. For the CDR3, the DNA is TGTGCCAGCAGACCCCTCAGACTTTTACCCTACGAGCAGTACTTC. This codes for CASRPLRLLPYEQYF.

The V gene is TRBV2, the J gene TRBJ1-5; maybe TRBD1 (6 bases). Trimming left V 6 bases short and J 1 base short, with 13 bases between. The CDR3 sequence is 15 residues long. CDR1 is SNHLY and CDR2 is FYNNEI in the germline V gene. The CDR3 sequence is CASRLDSVSNQPQHF. CDR3 nucleotide sequence: TGTGCCAGCAGGCTGGACAGCGTCAGCAATCAGCCCCAGCATTTT.

In its sample, this clone was seen a few times. At the DNA level, this CDR3 is encoded by other sequences in the same sample as well. V is TRBV18 and J is TRBJ1-3, with D unresolved. Trimming shortened V by 2 bases and J by 4 bases, and 6 bases separated the two germline ends. CDR3 length: 13 amino acids. The germline V gene has CDR1 KGHSH and CDR2 LQKENI. The CDR3 DNA sequence: TGTGCCAGCTCACCAGTATCCGGAAACACCATATATTTT. Amino acids: CASSPVSGNTIYF.

The V call is TRBV25-1, the J call TRBJ1-1, with TRBD1 as a possible D gene (5 bases). Looked up from germline, CDR1 is MGHDK and CDR2 is SYGVNS. This CDR3 is built from 16 residues. The germline V and J ends were trimmed by 2 bases and 4 bases, with 17 bases remaining between them. CDR3 in amino acids: CASSELGRLGVTEAFF. CDR3 sequence (DNA): TGTGCCAGCAGTGAACTCGGACGGCTAGGGGTCACTGAAGCTTTCTTT.

J is TRBJ2-1 and V is TRBV3-1 (or the pseudogene TRBV3-2); tentative D call: TRBD2 (5 bases). The CDR3 extends over 14 amino acids. V was cut by 4 bases and J by 7 bases, with 14 bases left in between. CDR1 and CDR2 from the germline V gene are LGHDT and YNNKEL (reference sequence). Here the CDR3 reads CASSLRLTQNEQFF. CDR3 bases: TGTGCCAGCAGCCTCAGACTAACCCAGAATGAGCAGTTCTTC.

This clone was counted a few times. The chain carries TRBV10-3 and TRBJ2-5; 10 nucleotides match TRBD2. This CDR3 is 18 amino acids long. V was pared by 10 bases and J by 2 bases, with 19 bases of the junction left unmatched. Germline CDR1 and CDR2: ENHRY and SYGVKD. CDR3 residues: CATKNMGASGGIQETQYF. The CDR3 nucleotides read TGTGCCACCAAAAACATGGGGGCTAGCGGGGGAATACAAGAGACCCAGTACTTC.

The chain couples TRBV24-1 to TRBJ2-5; 8 positions agree with TRBD2. V lost 6 bases, J lost 4 bases, and 9 bases stayed unmatched. From germline, CDR1 is KGHDR and CDR2 SFDVKD. The CDR3 has 15 residues. As DNA, the CDR3 is TGTGCCACCAGTTCGTTAGCGGGGTTACGAGAGACCCAGTACTTC. Translation: CATSSLAGLRETQYF.

V is TRBV3-1 (or the pseudogene TRBV3-2) and J is TRBJ2-3; 7 nucleotides match TRBD2. The germline CDR1 and CDR2 sequences are LGHDT and YNNKEL (reference sequence). Trimming cost V 11 bases and J 1 base; bases outside gene matches: 12. The CDR3 length is 15 residues. CDR3 amino acids: CACADLGGGTDTQYF. CDR3 nucleotide sequence: TGTGCCTGCGCGGATTTGGGGGGGGGCACAGATACGCAGTATTTT.

This clone was picked up one time. The DNA of the CDR3 is TGTGCCAGCAGTGAAGAGAGGGGGACCTCCTATGGCTACACCTTC. Residues: CASSEERGTSYGYTF. The chain employs TRBV2 and TRBJ1-2; a possible D gene is TRBD1 (6 bases). CDR1 and CDR2 from the germline V gene are SNHLY and FYNNEI. The CDR3 has 15 amino acids. Trimming removed 1 base from V and 4 bases from J, with 13 bases in between.

The chain combines TRBV28 with TRBJ1-5; 7 bases fit TRBD1. Germline CDR1 MDHEN, CDR2 SYDVKM. Trimming removed 4 bases from V and 6 bases from J; junction bases left unmatched: 12. CDR3 length equals 16 residues. The CDR3: CASSSHIRGQFQPQHF. The CDR3 bases are TGTGCCAGCAGTTCCCATATAAGGGGGCAGTTTCAGCCCCAGCATTTT. Using reference TRBV28 and TRBJ1-5 for the parts outside the CDR3, the full variable domain is DVKVTQSSRYLVKRTGEKVFLECVQDMDHENMFWYRQDPGLGLRLIYFSYDVKMKEKGDIPEGYSVSREKKERFSLILESASTNQTSMYLCASSSHIRGQFQPQHFGDGTRLSIL.

The chain is built from TRBV28 and TRBJ1-4, with D possibly matching TRBD1 (6 bases). This CDR3 has 14 residues. CDR1 is MDHEN and CDR2 is SYDVKM in the germline V gene. Trimming removed 6 bases from V and 10 bases from J, with 18 bases in between. Here the CDR3 reads CASSVEGGWGKLFF. The CDR3 DNA follows: TGTGCCAGCAGCGTGGAAGGGGGTTGGGGAAAACTGTTTTTT.